This T cell receptor (beta chain) was found in a study of immune heterogeneity within non-small cell lung tumors. General observations from the study: With local tumor mutational burden, local T-cell clonality showed a moderate but significant correlation (R around 0.37).

With regard to this clonotype: What it binds is not known.

The template for each sample was 600 ng of genomic DNA, which had been extracted from bulk tumor tissue. The authors collected several far-apart biopsies from each primary tumor during surgery. The study enrolled patients with untreated, newly diagnosed non-small cell lung cancer who underwent curative surgery. TCR beta CDR3 was amplified by multiplex PCR, first round around 10 cycles, 32 V and 13 J primers. TCRdb re-called the multiplex PCR reads through MiXCR, storing one row per CDR3 protein. The table includes some 11,000 distinct CDR3 sequences, under 30% detected once. CDR1 and CDR2 (germline): SGHNT, YENEEA. CDR3 length equals 14 residues. V gave up 0 bases and J gave up 1 base, with 5 bases separating them.

J is TRBJ2-3 and V is TRBV11-3, with D uncertain. The receptor's source is an older woman with non-small cell lung cancer. Sequencing was carried out using lung tumor tissue. CDR3 amino acids: CASSLDPGTDTQYF. CDR3 DNA sequence: TGTGCCAGCAGCTTAGATCCAGGCACAGATACGCAGTATTTT.